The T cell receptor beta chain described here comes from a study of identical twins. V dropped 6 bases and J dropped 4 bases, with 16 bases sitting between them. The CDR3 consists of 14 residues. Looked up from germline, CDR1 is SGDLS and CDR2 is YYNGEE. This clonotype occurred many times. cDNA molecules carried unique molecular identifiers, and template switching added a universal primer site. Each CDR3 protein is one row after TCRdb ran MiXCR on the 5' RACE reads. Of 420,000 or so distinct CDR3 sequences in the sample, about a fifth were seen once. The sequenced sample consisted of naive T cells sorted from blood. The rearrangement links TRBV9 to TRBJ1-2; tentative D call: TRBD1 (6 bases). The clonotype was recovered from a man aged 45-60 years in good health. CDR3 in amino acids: CASTPPGAGYGYTF. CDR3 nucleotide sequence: TGTGCCAGCACCCCTCCGGGGGCGGGCTATGGCTACACCTTC.